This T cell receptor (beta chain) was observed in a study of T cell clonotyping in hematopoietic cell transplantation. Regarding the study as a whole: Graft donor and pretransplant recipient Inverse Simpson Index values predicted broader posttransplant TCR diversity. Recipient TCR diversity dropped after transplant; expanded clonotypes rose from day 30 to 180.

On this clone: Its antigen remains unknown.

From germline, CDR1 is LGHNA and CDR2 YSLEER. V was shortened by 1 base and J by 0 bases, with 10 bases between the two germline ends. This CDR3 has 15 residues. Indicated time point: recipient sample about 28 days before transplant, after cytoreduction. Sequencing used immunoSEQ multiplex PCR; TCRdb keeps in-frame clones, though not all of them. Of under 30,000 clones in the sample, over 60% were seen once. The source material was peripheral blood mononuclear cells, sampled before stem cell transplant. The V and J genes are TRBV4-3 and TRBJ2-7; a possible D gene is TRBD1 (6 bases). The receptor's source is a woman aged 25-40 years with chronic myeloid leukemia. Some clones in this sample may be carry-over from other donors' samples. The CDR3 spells CASSQATGPSYEQYF. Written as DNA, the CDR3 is TGCGCCAGCAGCCAAGCGACAGGCCCCTCCTACGAGCAGTACTTC.